The following is a T cell receptor (beta chain) sequence with its context. The source of the sample is a study of blood T cell repertoires in COVID-19. Study information: Researchers got acute and convalescent COVID-19 samples from the United States, Italy and Spain. PBMCs, B-cell-depleted T cells, or T cells were the source of the cDNA or gDNA that made up the material.

The CDR3 length is 11 residues. Deletions cut 5 bases from V and 4 bases from J, with 8 bases between. Looked up from germline, CDR1 is GTSNPN and CDR2 is SVGIG (reference sequence). In the original processing: Amplification of reference gene primers provided the estimated nucleated cell counts. The data were produced by immunoSEQ multiplex PCR, yet TCRdb's version contains in-frame clones alone and is incomplete. V, J and clone size reflect that table, while D and trimming were determined from the DNA. The sample contains fewer than 80,000 clones, 88% of which appear only once. The sequence was obtained from a human donor in a cohort sampled during active COVID-19. The sequenced sample consisted of peripheral blood. The V call is TRBV30, the J call TRBJ2-5, with D perhaps matching TRBD1 (5 bases). The CDR3 bases are TGTGCCTGGGGGCAGGGAGAGACCCAGTACTTC. Its protein is CAWGQGETQYF.